These 29 T cell receptor beta chains originate from one sample sequenced in a study of OX40 agonist ivuxolimab in advanced cancers. The repertoire was sequenced with immunoSEQ multiplex PCR; TCRdb's copy has only in-frame clones and lacks some. The sample lists 77,000 or so clones, 85% to 95% occurring once. Sequences were derived from CD4+ or CD8+ T cells sorted from blood, sampled in a trial of the OX40 agonist ivuxolimab. These receptors were collected from an adult with an advanced solid tumor such as melanoma, head and neck, liver or kidney cancer.

This chain connects TRBV18 to TRBJ2-7, with a possible D match to TRBD2 (6 bases). Germline assignment: CDR1 KGHSH and CDR2 LQKENI. The CDR3 consists of 12 residues. The V end lost 11 bases, the J end lost 1 base, and 12 bases lay between the germline ends. The CDR3 nucleotides are TGTGCCTGCGGGGCCTCGTCCTACGAGCAGTACTTC. Amino acid sequence: CACGASSYEQYF.

This chain connects TRBV2 to TRBJ1-2; D remains ambiguous. The CDR3 has 14 residues. CDR1 is SNHLY, CDR2 FYNNEI, per germline. The V end was cut by 1 base, the J end by 5 bases, with 11 bases between. CDR3 residues: CASSEVDNSYGYTF. The CDR3 DNA reads TGTGCCAGCAGTGAAGTAGACAATTCGTATGGCTACACCTTC.

The chain employs TRBV25-1 and TRBJ1-1, with TRBD1 identical over 7 bases. Losses at the gene ends were 2 bases for V and 1 base for J; bases not matched to a gene: 4. Germline values: CDR1 MGHDK, CDR2 SYGVNS. This CDR3 contains 15 residues. CDR3 protein: CASSELGQKNTEAFF. CDR3 DNA: TGTGCCAGCAGTGAACTGGGACAGAAGAACACTGAAGCTTTCTTT.

The chain carries TRBV28 and TRBJ1-5; 7 nucleotides line up with TRBD1. The CDR3 contains 15 residues. The V segment lost 5 bases and the J segment 3 bases; nucleotides outside the gene matches: 7. Germline V lookup: CDR1 MDHEN, CDR2 SYDVKM. The CDR3 loop is CASSHSGGNNQPQHF. The DNA for the CDR3 is TGTGCCAGCAGTCATTCAGGGGGGAACAATCAGCCCCAGCATTTT.

This clone was counted once. The same CDR3 arises from other DNA sequences in this sample as well. This chain uses TRBV27 with TRBJ2-7; 9 bases fit TRBD2. The CDR3 contains 13 residues. Trimming took 7 bases from V and 6 from J; bases not matched to a gene: 7. In germline, CDR1 is MNHEY, CDR2 SMNVEV (reference sequence). CDR3 residues: CASTQLAGSEQYF. The CDR3 DNA reads as TGTGCCAGCACCCAGCTAGCGGGATCCGAGCAGTACTTC.

The chain combines TRBV28 with TRBJ1-2; 9 positions match TRBD1. The germline V gene has CDR1 MDHEN and CDR2 SYDVKM. The CDR3 is 14 amino acids. The ends lost 7 bases at V and 5 bases at J; junction bases unmatched: 8. CDR3 sequence (DNA): TGTGCCAGCAACAGACAGGGGGGCGGGTATGGCTACACCTTC. Its translation: CASNRQGGGYGYTF.

The chain employs TRBV18 and TRBJ1-2; no firm D call. The CDR3 is made up of 16 amino acids. V shed 2 bases and J shed 8 bases, with 21 bases lying between them. Germline-derived CDR1 and CDR2 are KGHSH and LQKENI. CDR3 residues: CASSPGITSKSGGYTF. For the CDR3, the DNA is TGTGCCAGCTCACCAGGGATAACCTCTAAGTCGGGGGGCTACACCTTC.

The chain combines TRBV30 with TRBJ1-2, with D perhaps TRBD1 (6 bases). This CDR3 is 12 amino acids long. Between the trimmed V and J ends, which lost 2 bases and 4 bases, there was a span of 8 bases. The germline gives CDR1 GTSNPN, CDR2 SVGIG (reference sequence). This CDR3 is CAWSRQAYGYTF. The CDR3 nucleotides read TGTGCCTGGAGTCGACAGGCCTATGGCTACACCTTC.

This chain uses TRBV7-2 with TRBJ2-5; D perhaps matches TRBD1 (5 bases). The germline V gene has CDR1 SGHTA and CDR2 FQGNSA. This CDR3 has 14 residues. V was pared by 3 bases and J by 2 bases, with 10 bases between. The CDR3 protein is CASSFLGQQETQYF. The DNA for the CDR3 is TGTGCCAGCAGCTTTTTGGGGCAGCAAGAGACCCAGTACTTC.

V usage is TRBV10-3 and J usage is TRBJ2-1, with 12 bases fitting TRBD2. CDR1 and CDR2 (germline): ENHRY, SYGVKD. The CDR3 sequence is 15 residues long. After removal of 8 bases from V and 8 bases from J, the junction contained 10 bases not matched to a gene. The CDR3 is CAIGPSGGAFDEQFF. For the CDR3, the DNA is TGTGCCATCGGGCCTAGCGGGGGGGCGTTTGATGAGCAGTTCTTC.

This clone was found a few times. The chain carries TRBV6-5 and TRBJ2-7; 7 bases line up with TRBD1. This CDR3 is built from 15 residues. V lost 2 bases to trimming and J lost 1 base; unmatched junction nucleotides: 5. From germline, CDR1 is MNHEY and CDR2 SVGAGI. The CDR3 sequence: CASSYDRASSYEQYF. The CDR3 DNA reads as TGTGCCAGCAGTTACGACAGGGCCTCATCCTACGAGCAGTACTTC.

The CDR3 here is CASSPNYNEQFF. The CDR3 nucleotides are TGTGCCAGCAGCCCGAATTACAATGAGCAGTTCTTC. The chain joins TRBV11-2 to TRBJ2-1; D ambiguous. Looked up from germline, CDR1 is SGHAT and CDR2 is FQNNGV. CDR3 size: 12 residues. V gave up 5 bases and J gave up 4 bases, with 6 bases separating them.

The DNA of the CDR3 is TGTGCCAGCAGGGCTCCACCCTCCTACGAGCAGTACTTC. Its protein is CASRAPPSYEQYF. The rearrangement joins TRBV27 to TRBJ2-7; D not resolved. The germline V gene encodes CDR1 MNHEY and CDR2 SMNVEV (reference sequence). The CDR3 is 13 amino acids. The ends were cut back, 6 bases at V and 0 bases at J, with 9 bases in the middle.

This rearrangement joins TRBV5-5 to TRBJ1-4; D gene ambiguous. Deletions cut 0 bases from V and 0 bases from J, with 3 bases between. The germline gives CDR1 SGHKS, CDR2 YYEKEE (reference sequence). This CDR3 has 14 amino acids. CDR3 DNA sequence: TGTGCCAGCAGCTTGGGACCAACTAATGAAAAACTGTTTTTT. As protein: CASSLGPTNEKLFF.

This sequence joins TRBV5-4 and TRBJ2-3, with 8 bases lining up with TRBD2. Germline V gene data show CDR1 as SGHNT and CDR2 as YYREEE (reference sequence). The CDR3 has 16 residues. J lost 6 bases, V lost 4 bases, and 13 bases had no gene match. The CDR3 nucleotides read TGTGCCAGCAGCCCAACCGTGGTAGCGGGACGGGATACGCAGTATTTT. As protein: CASSPTVVAGRDTQYF.

The chain couples TRBV7-9 to TRBJ1-2; 10 bases map to TRBD1. The CDR3 has 15 amino acids. V lost 5 bases to trimming and J lost 4 bases; unmatched junction nucleotides: 7. CDR1 is SEHNR, CDR2 FQNEAQ, per germline (reference sequence). CDR3 residues: CASSLPGQGFYGYTF. CDR3 nucleotide sequence: TGTGCCAGCAGCCTTCCGGGACAGGGGTTCTATGGCTACACCTTC. Together with reference TRBV7-9 and TRBJ1-2, the CDR3 gives the full variable domain: DTGVSQNPRHKITKRGQNVTFRCDPISEHNRLYWYRQTLGQGPEFLTYFQNEAQLEKSRLLSDRFSAERPKGSFSTLEIQRTEQGDSAMYLCASSLPGQGFYGYTFGSGTRLTVV.

Turning to this clone: The junction departs from the called germline gene at one end, perhaps through a read error. The chain carries TRBV28 and TRBJ1-2; D possibly corresponds to TRBD1 (6 bases). CDR1 is MDHEN and CDR2 is SYDVKM in the germline V gene. The CDR3 extends over 12 amino acids. The CDR3 DNA reads as TGTGCCAGCAATTTACAGGGAGCTGGCTACACCTTC. Translated, it gives CASNLQGAGYTF.

The chain couples TRBV7-9 to TRBJ1-2; D not resolved. Per germline, CDR1 SEHNR and CDR2 FQNEAQ (reference sequence). This CDR3 comprises 13 residues. V lost 1 base, J lost 8 bases, and 11 bases lay in between. The CDR3 spells CASSLVGSGGYTF. DNA for the CDR3: TGTGCCAGCAGCTTAGTAGGATCAGGAGGCTACACCTTC.

The chain has TRBV19 and TRBJ2-7, with 11 bases aligning to TRBD2. CDR3 length: 15 amino acids. Losses at the gene ends were 6 bases for V and 1 base for J; bases not matched to a gene: 5. The germline CDR1 and CDR2 sequences are LNHDA and SQIVND (reference sequence). The chain's CDR3 is CASSLGLAESYEQYF. The CDR3 DNA reads TGTGCCAGTAGCTTGGGACTAGCGGAATCCTACGAGCAGTACTTC. The whole variable domain, remainder taken from reference TRBV19 and TRBJ2-7, is DGGITQSPKYLFRKEGQNVTLSCEQNLNHDAMYWYRQDPGQGLRLIYYSQIVNDFQKGDIAEGYSVSREKKESFPLTVTSAQKNPTAFYLCASSLGLAESYEQYFGPGTRLTVT.

The rearrangement uses TRBV6-5 and TRBJ2-2; a weak D match, TRBD2 (5 bases). Trimming shortened V by 6 bases and J by 6 bases, and 14 bases separated the two germline ends. The V gene's germline CDR1 is MNHEY and CDR2 SVGAGI. The CDR3 length is 14 residues. For the CDR3, the DNA is TGTGCCAGCAGCCCCCCGGGGTTGGCCGGGGAGCTGTTTTTT. Its translation is CASSPPGLAGELFF.

The chain links TRBV29-1 to TRBJ2-7; 7 bases are a match to TRBD2. J was trimmed by 7 bases and V by 0 bases; bases with no gene match: 12. The CDR3 consists of 15 residues. Germline V lookup: CDR1 SQVTM, CDR2 ANQGSEA. Here the CDR3 DNA reads TGCAGCGTTGAAGAAGTCCAGGGCGGGGGAAGGGAGCAGTACTTC. Translated, it gives CSVEEVQGGGREQYF.

The chain employs TRBV6-5 and TRBJ1-2, with D perhaps TRBD1 (5 bases). Looked up from germline, CDR1 is MNHEY and CDR2 is SVGAGI. V was trimmed by 2 bases and J by 0 bases, leaving 10 bases between them. CDR3 length: 15 amino acids. The CDR3 spells CASSYAQGSNYGYTF. CDR3 in DNA: TGTGCCAGCAGTTACGCTCAGGGATCTAACTATGGCTACACCTTC.

This chain joins TRBV6-1 and TRBJ2-7; a weak D match, TRBD2 (5 bases). Trimming left V 1 base short and J 3 bases short, with 13 bases between. This CDR3 contains 15 residues. Germline V gene data show CDR1 as MNHNS and CDR2 as SASEGT. The CDR3 sequence: CASSEVHGGLYEQYF. As DNA, the CDR3 is TGTGCCAGCAGTGAAGTGCACGGAGGCCTCTACGAGCAGTACTTC.

V usage is TRBV27 and J usage is TRBJ1-2; 9 bases align to TRBD1. Germline CDR1 and CDR2: MNHEY and SMNVEV (reference sequence). The V and J ends lost 0 bases and 12 bases, in that order; junction bases with no gene match: 11. The CDR3 covers 15 residues. DNA of the CDR3: TGTGCCAGCAGTTTATCGTTCCGGGACAGGGATATCCACACCTTC. Its translation: CASSLSFRDRDIHTF.

The chain joins TRBV18 to TRBJ2-5; D perhaps matches TRBD1 (5 bases). Per germline, CDR1 KGHSH and CDR2 LQKENI. Deletions cut 6 bases from V and 5 bases from J, with 13 bases between. The CDR3 is made up of 13 amino acids. The chain's CDR3 is CASSISGRETQYF. CDR3 sequence (DNA): TGTGCCAGCTCTATCTCAGGGCGGGAGACCCAGTACTTC. Filled out from reference TRBV18 and TRBJ2-5, the complete variable domain reads NAGVMQNPRHLVRRRGQEARLRCSPMKGHSHVYWYRQLPEEGLKFMVYLQKENIIDESGMPKERFSAEFPKEGPSILRIQQVVRGDSAAYFCASSISGRETQYFGPGTRLLVL.

The chain combines TRBV29-1 with TRBJ1-2; tentatively, D is TRBD1 (6 bases). The ends were cut back, 4 bases at V and 5 bases at J, with 20 bases in the middle. The CDR3 is 15 amino acids. The V gene's germline CDR1 is SQVTM and CDR2 ANQGSEA. CDR3 sequence (DNA): TGCAGCGTTGCGCCGCAGGGGAGAAGCCTTTATGGCTACACCTTC. As protein: CSVAPQGRSLYGYTF. The full variable domain, its missing parts supplied by reference TRBV29-1 and TRBJ1-2, is SAVISQKPSRDICQRGTSLTIQCQVDSQVTMMFWYRQQPGQSLTLIATANQGSEATYESGFVIDKFPISRPNLTFSTLTVSNMSPEDSSIYLCSVAPQGRSLYGYTFGSGTRLTVV.

J is TRBJ2-2 and V is TRBV5-1; no firm D call. Trimming stripped 1 base from V and 0 bases from J, with 7 bases between. CDR1 is SGHRS and CDR2 is YFSETQ in the germline V gene. This CDR3 contains 15 residues. CDR3 residues: CASSLPFSNTGELFF. In DNA, the CDR3 is TGCGCCAGCAGCTTGCCTTTCTCGAACACCGGGGAGCTGTTTTTT.

This chain connects TRBV28 to TRBJ1-2; TRBD1 is a possible D gene (5 bases). Germline V CDR1 and CDR2: MDHEN, SYDVKM. There are 12 residues in the CDR3. V lost 2 bases to trimming and J lost 4 bases, with 5 bases between them. The CDR3 DNA reads TGTGCCAGCAGTTTACAGGGCTATGGCTACACCTTC. Encoded protein: CASSLQGYGYTF.

CDR3 in amino acids: CASSLEGLAGANEQFF. In DNA form, the CDR3 reads TGTGCCAGCAGCTTAGAGGGACTAGCGGGGGCTAATGAGCAGTTCTTC. J is TRBJ2-1 and V is TRBV7-2, with 14 bases identical to TRBD2. Losses at the gene ends were 1 base for V and 7 bases for J; bases not matched to a gene: 3. The germline CDR1 and CDR2 sequences are SGHTA and FQGNSA. The CDR3 is made up of 16 amino acids. Drawing the rest from reference TRBV7-2 and TRBJ2-1, the complete variable domain is GAGVSQSPSNKVTEKGKDVELRCDPISGHTALYWYRQSLGQGLEFLIYFQGNSAPDKSGLPSDRFSAERTGGSVSTLTIQRTQQEDSAVYLCASSLEGLAGANEQFFGPGTRLTVL.